This T cell receptor (beta chain) was sequenced during a study of blood T cell dynamics during melanoma immunotherapy. Background on the study: Metastatic melanoma patients received first-line pembrolizumab or nivolumab plus ipilimumab.

DNA loading was fixed at 350 to 450 ng for all bulk PBMC samples. Data came from immunoSEQ multiplex PCR; TCRdb stores just in-frame clones and leaves some out. The sample includes thousands of clones, 88% of them seen just once. Time point in this sample: week 3, after first cycle of checkpoint inhibitor. One draw preceded checkpoint blockade; another followed its first cycle at week 3. Disease control meant complete response, partial response or stable disease at 12 weeks. V was shortened by 0 bases and J by 3 bases, with 12 bases between the two germline ends. From germline, CDR1 is SGHNT and CDR2 YENEEA. The CDR3 loop spans 15 amino acids.

The input for sequencing was blood, taken from a patient treated with checkpoint blockade. The chain joins TRBV11-3 to TRBJ2-7, with D unclear. The TCR sequence derives from a human donor with melanoma. CDR3 loop: CASSLDTANDYEQYF. CDR3 bases: TGTGCCAGCAGCTTAGATACAGCGAACGACTACGAGCAGTACTTC.